This TCR beta chain was captured in a study of blood T cell repertoires in COVID-19. The repertoire was sequenced with immunoSEQ multiplex PCR; TCRdb's copy has only in-frame clones and lacks some. The data hold around 140,000 clones, with 80% to 90% observed a single time. This clone was seen only once. Trimming shortened V by 0 bases and J by 8 bases, and 8 bases separated the two germline ends. Germline V gene lookup returns CDR1 SGHNT and CDR2 YYREEE (reference sequence). The length of the CDR3 is 13 residues. This sequence joins TRBV5-4 and TRBJ2-2; D not resolved. The TCR sequence derives from a man aged 45-65 years with active or convalescent COVID-19. What was sequenced was peripheral blood. The CDR3 DNA reads as TGTGCCAGCAGCTTGGTCGGTCCAGGGGAGCTGTTTTTT. As protein: CASSLVGPGELFF.